Shown below are 13 T cell receptor beta chains from a single sample sequenced in a study of cytomegalovirus exposure and HLA in healthy donors. PCR primers comprised 60 Vbeta and 13 Jbeta primers. TCRdb's copy holds only in-frame clones and misses some; the assay was immunoSEQ multiplex PCR. The top ten clones hold about 10% of a sample with 100,000 or so clones, roughly 71% of them seen once. Specimen: PBMCs. The source of these receptors is a man aged 45-60 years in good health and CMV-seronegative.

This clone was seen just once. The chain employs TRBV19 and TRBJ2-5; 7 positions agree with TRBD1. The CDR3 has 16 amino acids. CDR1 is LNHDA and CDR2 is SQIVND in the germline V gene (reference sequence). V shed 4 bases and J 5 bases; nucleotides not matched to a gene: 13. CDR3 in amino acids: CASSTSDRVIGETQYF. The CDR3 DNA is TGTGCCAGTAGTACCTCTGACAGGGTGATCGGCGAGACCCAGTACTTC.

The genes are TRBV6-5 and TRBJ2-6; D call uncertain. Trimming stripped 0 bases from V and 2 bases from J, with 8 bases between. The CDR3 runs 16 residues. Germline lookup yields CDR1 MNHEY and CDR2 SVGAGI. CDR3 nucleotides: TGTGCCAGCAGTTACTCTAGGAGACCTGGGGCCAACGTCCTGACTTTC. Its translation: CASSYSRRPGANVLTF.

The sample holds one count of this clone. The chain carries TRBV5-6 and TRBJ1-5; a weak D match, TRBD1 (6 bases). Germline V gives CDR1 SGHDT, CDR2 YYEEEE. The ends were cut back, 2 bases at V and 4 bases at J, with 13 bases in the middle. The CDR3 covers 15 residues. The DNA for the CDR3 is TGTGCCAGCAGCTTAGGGCAGGGGCTGAATCAGCCCCAGCATTTT. Protein sequence: CASSLGQGLNQPQHF.

This clone was recorded a few times. The chain combines TRBV19 with TRBJ2-5; 7 nucleotides agree with TRBD2. V dropped 6 bases and J dropped 1; count of bases not matched to a gene: 2. The CDR3 is 13 residues long. The germline V gene encodes CDR1 LNHDA and CDR2 SQIVND (reference sequence). The CDR3 coding sequence is TGTGCCAGTAGCGCTAGCGGCCAAGAGACCCAGTACTTC. Its translation is CASSASGQETQYF.

A few counts support this clone. CDR3 amino acids: CATSRDGQGLEKLFF. In nucleotides, the CDR3 is TGTGCCACCAGCAGAGACGGACAGGGCCTTGAAAAACTGTTTTTT. The chain employs TRBV15 and TRBJ1-4; the match to TRBD1 covers 8 bases. The CDR3 is 15 amino acids. Per the germline V gene, CDR1 is LNHNV and CDR2 is YYDKDF (reference sequence). V shed 0 bases, J shed 7 bases, and the junction held 4 bases outside the gene matches.

The chain joins TRBV6-6 to TRBJ2-3, with 9 bases fitting TRBD1. Trimming cost V 5 bases and J 0 bases; bases outside gene matches: 3. Germline CDR1 and CDR2: MNHNY and SVGAGI (reference sequence). This CDR3 comprises 15 residues. CDR3 sequence reads: CASSPGTGSTDTQYF. The CDR3 DNA sequence: TGTGCCAGCAGTCCCGGGACAGGGAGCACAGATACGCAGTATTTT.

The genes are TRBV21-1 and TRBJ1-5; the table assigns TRBD1, which was not confirmed against the DNA. TRBV21-1 is tagged as a pseudogene. CDR3 size: 15 residues. CDR3 region: CASSRTGPGNQPQHF. The CDR3 nucleotides are TGTGCCAGCAGCAGAACAGGGCCGGGCAATCAGCCCCAGCATTTT.

The chain is built from TRBV19 and TRBJ2-7, with D perhaps TRBD2 (6 bases). CDR3 length: 11 residues. V was cut by 8 bases and J by 8 bases, with 13 bases left in between. The germline V gene has CDR1 LNHDA and CDR2 SQIVND (reference sequence). The CDR3 DNA reads TGTGCCAGTTCCTGGGCGGGGAAGCAGTACTTC. Protein sequence: CASSWAGKQYF.

The table lists this clone with a few counts. The chain uses TRBV7-8 and TRBJ2-7; a possible D gene is TRBD1 (6 bases). The CDR3 loop spans 13 amino acids. Trimming removed 5 bases from V and 0 bases from J, with 8 bases in between. The germline V gene encodes CDR1 SGHVS and CDR2 FQNEAQ. The DNA for the CDR3 is TGTGCCAGCAGCCGACAGGTCTCCTACGAGCAGTACTTC. Protein: CASSRQVSYEQYF. The full variable domain, with the rest looked up from reference TRBV7-8 and TRBJ2-7, is GAGVSQSPRYKVAKRGQDVALRCDPISGHVSLFWYQQALGQGPEFLTYFQNEAQLDKSGLPSDRFFAERPEGSVSTLKIQRTQQEDSAVYLCASSRQVSYEQYFGPGTRLTVT.

The CDR3 here is CASRDTLHYEQYF. The CDR3 nucleotides read TGTGCCAGCCGGGACACGTTACATTACGAGCAGTACTTC. The rearrangement joins TRBV5-6 to TRBJ2-7, with TRBD1 as a possible D gene (6 bases). This CDR3 is 13 amino acids long. CDR1 and CDR2 from the germline V gene are SGHDT and YYEEEE. The V gene lost 7 bases and the J gene lost 4 bases, with 15 bases spanning the gap.

The CDR3 bases are TGTGCCAGCACCAGAAGCTCAGAGGGTTTAGGCTATGGCTACACCTTC. Translating it yields CASTRSSEGLGYGYTF. This sequence joins TRBV28 and TRBJ1-2; D not resolved. The ends were cut back, 7 bases at V and 4 bases at J, with 22 bases in the middle. This CDR3 has 16 amino acids. Germline V lookup: CDR1 MDHEN, CDR2 SYDVKM.

This rearrangement joins TRBV28 to TRBJ1-1; D perhaps matches TRBD1 (6 bases). Trimming removed 6 bases from V and 3 bases from J, with 8 bases in between. The germline CDR1 and CDR2 sequences are MDHEN and SYDVKM. The CDR3 has 12 amino acids. The CDR3 DNA sequence: TGTGCCAGCAGCGGACAGTACACTGAAGCTTTCTTT. This encodes CASSGQYTEAFF.

The genes are TRBV5-1 and TRBJ1-2, with D possibly being TRBD1 (5 bases). Germline loops: CDR1 SGHRS, CDR2 YFSETQ. Trimming took 4 bases from V and 8 from J, leaving 12 bases between them. This CDR3 is built from 12 residues. In nucleotides, the CDR3 is TGCGCCAGCAGCCAGGGTGGTCTCGGCTACACCTTC. Its translation: CASSQGGLGYTF.